The entry that follows covers one T cell receptor (beta chain) sequence. Its specificity is unknown. This sample was included in a study of OX40 agonist ivuxolimab in advanced cancers. Study context: Patients received ivuxolimab, an agonistic anti-OX40 (CD134) antibody. Overall study results and limits: In general, CD8+ T cells held more expanded clones than CD4+ did, on average. It was also the case that some nonresponders had low normalized T-cell clonal expansion.

Only in-frame clones appear in the TCRdb table, and some are missing; sequencing was by immunoSEQ multiplex PCR. In the table there are over 100,000 clones, roughly 93% of which are singletons. The germline gives CDR1 SGDLS, CDR2 YYNGEE. The CDR3 runs 13 residues. The V end lost 3 bases, the J end lost 3 bases, and 9 bases lay between the germline ends. A history of autoimmune disease or systemic immunosuppression excluded patients. The specimen was CD4+ or CD8+ T cells sorted from blood, collected in a trial of the OX40 agonist ivuxolimab. This receptor was identified in an adult with an advanced solid tumor such as melanoma, head and neck, liver or kidney cancer. The chain joins TRBV9 to TRBJ1-1; D gene unclear. The CDR3: CASSAALYTEAFF. In DNA form, the CDR3 reads TGTGCCAGCAGCGCAGCGTTGTACACTGAAGCTTTCTTT.